Below, 18 T cell receptor beta chains from the same sample are listed, as sequenced in a study of blood T cell repertoires in COVID-19. Profiling relied on immunoSEQ multiplex PCR, and the TCRdb table lists in-frame clones only, not all of them. This sample has 25,000 to 35,000 clones; about 91% occur once, and the top ten carry roughly a quarter. Input material: peripheral blood. The source is a human donor in a cohort sampled during active COVID-19.

V usage is TRBV2 and J usage is TRBJ1-6, with D possibly matching TRBD1 (5 bases). This CDR3 is built from 15 residues. The germline gives CDR1 SNHLY, CDR2 FYNNEI. The V gene lost 7 bases and the J gene lost 7 bases, with 17 bases spanning the gap. This CDR3 reads CASNKDSLENSPLHF. CDR3 bases: TGTGCCAGCAATAAAGACAGCTTGGAAAATTCACCCCTCCACTTT.

This chain uses TRBV19 with TRBJ1-6, with a possible D match to TRBD1 (6 bases). The V gene lost 6 bases and the J gene lost 4 bases, with 7 bases spanning the gap. Germline loops: CDR1 LNHDA, CDR2 SQIVND (reference sequence). The CDR3 has 13 amino acids. Here the CDR3 DNA reads TGTGCCAGTAGCCAGGGGTATAATTCACCCCTCCACTTT. This encodes CASSQGYNSPLHF.

The chain recombines TRBV5-1 with TRBJ1-1, with D tentatively TRBD1 (5 bases). Deletions cut 4 bases from V and 1 base from J, with 11 bases between. The CDR3 covers 14 residues. Per germline, CDR1 SGHRS and CDR2 YFSETQ. CDR3 in DNA: TGCGCCAGCAGCCTCGACAGCTGGAACACTGAAGCTTTCTTT. Residues: CASSLDSWNTEAFF.

The gene calls are TRBV6-1 and TRBJ2-1, with D perhaps matching TRBD1 (6 bases). Germline V CDR1 and CDR2: MNHNS, SASEGT. The CDR3 totals 15 residues. The V end was cut by 2 bases, the J end by 4 bases, with 12 bases between. The CDR3 DNA sequence: TGTGCCAGCAGTGAATTCCGCCAGGGGTACAATGAGCAGTTCTTC. Protein product: CASSEFRQGYNEQFF.

The rearrangement joins TRBV7-9 to TRBJ2-5; 7 nucleotides match TRBD1. Losses at the gene ends were 4 bases for V and 7 bases for J; bases not matched to a gene: 12. From germline, CDR1 is SEHNR and CDR2 FQNEAQ (reference sequence). The CDR3 is 15 amino acids. In DNA form, the CDR3 reads TGTGCCAGCAGCTCGACAGGGCCGTCGGCTGGGACCCAGTACTTC. This translates into CASSSTGPSAGTQYF.

This chain connects TRBV7-6 to TRBJ2-3, with TRBD2 identical over 8 bases. This CDR3 comprises 15 residues. With 1 base clipped from V and 6 bases from J, the junction kept 6 bases outside the gene matches. CDR1 SGHVS and CDR2 FNYEAQ come from the germline V gene. CDR3 nucleotides: TGTGCCAGCAGCTTAGTTCCCGGGGGGGTCGATACGCAGTATTTT. It translates to CASSLVPGGVDTQYF. The full variable domain, in which reference TRBV7-6 and TRBJ2-3 provide the parts outside the CDR3, is GAGVSQSPRYKVTKRGQDVALRCDPISGHVSLYWYRQALGQGPEFLTYFNYEAQQDKSGLPNDRFSAERPEGSISTLTIQRTEQRDSAMYRCASSLVPGGVDTQYFGPGTRLTVL.

The V gene is TRBV14, the J gene TRBJ2-5; tentative D call: TRBD2 (5 bases). Trimming shortened V by 0 bases and J by 5 bases, and 13 bases separated the two germline ends. The CDR3 has 15 residues. CDR1 and CDR2 (germline): SGHDN, FVKESK. The CDR3 loop reads CASSQEGAGSETQYF. Written as DNA, the CDR3 is TGTGCCAGCAGCCAAGAGGGCGCGGGTTCGGAGACCCAGTACTTC.

J is TRBJ1-4 and V is TRBV2; no clear D gene. Deletions cut 0 bases from V and 5 bases from J, with 7 bases between. This CDR3 has 14 amino acids. Germline CDR1 and CDR2: SNHLY and FYNNEI. The CDR3 DNA reads TGTGCCAGCAGTGAAGCGGGCCAGAATGAAAAACTGTTTTTT. Protein: CASSEAGQNEKLFF.

The chain joins TRBV6-5 to TRBJ1-1; TRBD1 is a possible D gene (6 bases). Germline V gene lookup returns CDR1 MNHEY and CDR2 SVGAGI. Trimming took 5 bases from V and 4 from J, leaving 14 bases between them. This CDR3 spans 14 amino acids. CDR3 sequence reads: CASSTKGEGTEAFF. CDR3 nucleotides: TGTGCCAGCAGTACGAAGGGGGAGGGCACTGAAGCTTTCTTT.

This clone occurred a few times. The rearrangement uses TRBV4-1 and TRBJ2-7; tentative D call: TRBD2 (5 bases). With 5 bases removed from V and 5 bases from J, the gap between germline ends came to 13 bases. Germline lookup yields CDR1 MGHRA and CDR2 YSYEKL. The CDR3 covers 13 residues. The chain's CDR3 is CASSSFGVDEQYF. For the CDR3, the DNA is TGCGCCAGCAGCTCATTCGGGGTGGACGAGCAGTACTTC.

The chain carries TRBV11-2 and TRBJ1-1; no firm D call. With 7 bases removed from V and 5 bases from J, the gap between germline ends came to 11 bases. Germline values: CDR1 SGHAT, CDR2 FQNNGV. The CDR3 is made up of 12 amino acids. Here the CDR3 reads CASNQPNTEAFF. DNA for the CDR3: TGTGCCAGCAACCAACCTAATACTGAAGCTTTCTTT.

The rearrangement links TRBV19 to TRBJ1-2; the match to TRBD1 covers 9 bases. The length of the CDR3 is 16 residues. CDR1 and CDR2 from the germline V gene are LNHDA and SQIVND (reference sequence). V shed 9 bases and J 2 bases; nucleotides not matched to a gene: 13. This chain's CDR3 is CASQLYTGQGNYGYTF. The CDR3 DNA sequence: TGTGCCAGCCAGCTCTACACCGGACAGGGGAACTATGGCTACACCTTC.

The CDR3 DNA is TGTGCCAGCAGCAAGGACATGAACACTGAAGCTTTCTTT. Residues: CASSKDMNTEAFF. The rearrangement links TRBV7-3 to TRBJ1-1; D possibly corresponds to TRBD1 (5 bases). Germline V gives CDR1 SGHTA, CDR2 FQGTGA. V shed 5 bases and J shed 0 bases, with 7 bases lying between them. The CDR3 length is 13 residues.

The chain recombines TRBV10-3 with TRBJ1-4, with 8 bases fitting TRBD1. The length of the CDR3 is 15 residues. In germline, CDR1 is ENHRY, CDR2 SYGVKD. V trimming: 0 bases; J trimming: 8 bases; junction bases outside the gene matches: 5. The chain's CDR3 is CAISESTGVGEKLFF. CDR3 nucleotide sequence: TGTGCCATCAGTGAGTCGACAGGGGTTGGGGAAAAACTGTTTTTT.

The chain joins TRBV9 to TRBJ2-3; a possible D gene is TRBD1 (5 bases). Germline CDR1 is SGDLS and CDR2 is YYNGEE. V lost 8 bases and J lost 1, with 11 bases in between. This CDR3 has 13 residues. The DNA for the CDR3 is TGTGCCAGTAGGTCCAGGGGCACAGATACGCAGTATTTT. Its translation: CASRSRGTDTQYF.

The chain employs TRBV5-4 and TRBJ2-3; D is uncertain. The CDR3 extends over 15 amino acids. Per the germline V gene, CDR1 is SGHNT and CDR2 is YYREEE (reference sequence). The V gene lost 0 bases and the J gene lost 2 bases, with 10 bases spanning the gap. This CDR3 reads CASSLGLATTDTQYF. The CDR3 DNA reads as TGTGCCAGCAGCTTGGGGTTGGCAACCACAGATACGCAGTATTTT.

This sequence joins TRBV6-4 and TRBJ2-7; D unclear. This CDR3 region has 13 residues. CDR1 is MRHNA, CDR2 SNTAGT, per germline. Trimming removed 6 bases from V and 2 bases from J, with 11 bases in between. The CDR3 DNA is TGTGCCAGCAGCGCTTGGCAGACCTACGAGCAGTACTTC. Translating it yields CASSAWQTYEQYF.

The chain has TRBV19 and TRBJ2-1; 8 positions match TRBD2. Germline CDR1 and CDR2: LNHDA and SQIVND (reference sequence). This CDR3 is 14 amino acids long. V shed 8 bases and J 10 bases; nucleotides not matched to a gene: 13. The CDR3 reads CASERRGGRREQFF. The CDR3, as DNA: TGTGCCAGTGAGCGTCGGGGGGGCCGGAGGGAGCAGTTCTTC.